What follows are 3 T cell receptor beta chains derived from one specimen sequenced in a study of cytomegalovirus exposure and HLA in healthy donors. Primers: 60 Vbeta forward and 13 Jbeta reverse. Repertoires were generated with immunoSEQ multiplex PCR, while TCRdb's copy carries only in-frame clones and drops some. The data show around 80,000 clones, with around 68% seen just once and under 10% held by the top ten. The material sequenced was PBMCs. Source of these receptors: a middle-aged man in good health and CMV-seropositive.

This chain links TRBV11-2 with TRBJ2-7; 9 bases are a match to TRBD1. CDR1 is SGHAT and CDR2 is FQNNGV in the germline V gene. CDR3 length: 15 amino acids. After removal of 4 bases from V and 5 bases from J, the junction contained 9 bases not matched to a gene. CDR3 bases: TGTGCCAGCAGCTCGCCCGGGACAGGGTCCCACGAGCAGTACTTC. Translating gives CASSSPGTGSHEQYF. Combining the CDR3 with reference TRBV11-2 and TRBJ2-7 gives the whole variable domain EAGVAQSPRYKIIEKRQSVAFWCNPISGHATLYWYQQILGQGPKLLIQFQNNGVVDDSQLPKDRFSAERLKGVDSTLKIQPAKLEDSAVYLCASSSPGTGSHEQYFGPGTRLTVT.

This clone came up a few times. This chain uses TRBV12-2 with TRBJ2-7; the D call of TRBD2 is as the table states it, not checked on the DNA. TRBV12-2 is flagged as a pseudogene. This CDR3 region has 18 residues. This CDR3 is CASRLAQWRRTDSYEQYF. CDR3 sequence (DNA): TGTGCAAGTCGCTTAGCCCAGTGGCGTAGGACTGACTCCTACGAGCAGTACTTC.

The sample holds one count of this clone. V usage is TRBV1 and J usage is TRBJ2-1; the D call of TRBD2 is as the table states it, not checked on the DNA. TRBV1 is a recognized pseudogene. The CDR3 totals 15 residues. In nucleotides, the CDR3 is TGCACCAGCCTCCCCCGGGGGGGATCCTACAATGAGCAGTTCTTC. The encoded protein is CTSLPRGGSYNEQFF.